Sequencing of this T cell receptor beta chain was carried out in a study of blood T cell repertoires in COVID-19. Study as a whole: Sites in the United States, Italy and Spain provided acute and convalescent COVID-19 samples. PBMCs, B-cell-depleted T cells, or T cells were the source of the cDNA or gDNA that made up the material.

Original analysis: Reference gene primers were amplified, and this amplification served to estimate nucleated cell counts. Sequencing used immunoSEQ multiplex PCR; TCRdb keeps in-frame clones, though not all of them. That table gives V, J and clone size, and the DNA gave D and trimming. This sample has over 200,000 clones, with 65% to 90% found just once. V was clipped by 7 bases and J by 0 bases, with 12 bases between them. This CDR3 is built from 13 residues. Germline CDR1 and CDR2: GTSNPN and SVGIG (reference sequence). The chain has TRBV30 and TRBJ2-5, with D maybe TRBD1 (5 bases). The TCR comes from a human donor in a cohort sampled during active COVID-19. The sample was peripheral blood. CDR3 DNA sequence: TGTGCCTTGACAGTGCGGTACCAAGAGACCCAGTACTTC. It encodes CALTVRYQETQYF.